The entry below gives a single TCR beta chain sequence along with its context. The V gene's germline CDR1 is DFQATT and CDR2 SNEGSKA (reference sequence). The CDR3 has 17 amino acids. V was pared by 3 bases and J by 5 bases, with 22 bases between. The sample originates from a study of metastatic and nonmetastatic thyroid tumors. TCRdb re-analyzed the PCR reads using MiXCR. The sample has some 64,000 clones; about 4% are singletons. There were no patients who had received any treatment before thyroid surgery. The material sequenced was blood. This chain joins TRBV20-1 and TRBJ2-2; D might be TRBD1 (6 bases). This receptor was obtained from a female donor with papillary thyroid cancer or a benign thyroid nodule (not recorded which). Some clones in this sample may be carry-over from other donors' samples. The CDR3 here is CSASPRTVSIGTGELFF. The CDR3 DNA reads TGCAGTGCTAGCCCGAGGACAGTCTCCATTGGAACCGGGGAGCTGTTTTTT.